This T cell receptor beta chain was captured in a study of T-cell reconstitution after alpha-beta-depleted transplantation in children. From germline, CDR1 is SGHDT and CDR2 YYEEEE. The CDR3 covers 16 residues. Trimming took 1 base from V and 2 from J, leaving 14 bases between them. A library of TCRbeta sequences, prepared with unique molecular identifiers, was generated. MiXCR, applied by TCRdb to the PCR reads, yields one record per CDR3 protein. The sample has a few hundred thousand distinct CDR3 sequences; around 10% are singletons. The J gene is TRBJ2-3, the V gene TRBV5-6, with a weak D call TRBD2 (6 bases). The source of this sequence is a human donor who donated a stem cell graft to a child with acute lymphoblastic leukemia. Source: PBMCs from the stem cell graft donor, taken from the stem cell graft. The CDR3 DNA reads TGTGCCAGCAGCTTGAGGGGTAGCGGCCTCACAGATACGCAGTATTTT. Amino acids: CASSLRGSGLTDTQYF.